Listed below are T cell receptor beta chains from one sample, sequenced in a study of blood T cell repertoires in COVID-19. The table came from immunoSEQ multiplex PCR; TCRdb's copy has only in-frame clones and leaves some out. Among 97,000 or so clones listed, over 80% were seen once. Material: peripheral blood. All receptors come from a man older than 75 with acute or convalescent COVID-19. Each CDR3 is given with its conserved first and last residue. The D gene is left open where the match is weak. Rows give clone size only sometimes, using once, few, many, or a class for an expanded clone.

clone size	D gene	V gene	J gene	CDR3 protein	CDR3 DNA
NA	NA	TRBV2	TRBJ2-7	CASSARLSYEQYF	TGTGCCAGCAGTGCCAGGCTTTCCTACGAGCAGTACTTC
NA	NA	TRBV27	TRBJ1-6	CASKGQSSYNSPLHF	TGTGCCAGCAAGGGACAAAGCTCCTATAATTCACCCCTCCACTTT
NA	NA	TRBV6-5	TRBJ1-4	CASSPRLASNEKLFF	TGTGCCAGCAGTCCACGCTTGGCTTCTAATGAAAAACTGTTTTTT
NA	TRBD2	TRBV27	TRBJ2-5	CASSPLQRGLEETQYF	TGTGCCAGCAGCCCATTACAGCGGGGGCTCGAAGAGACCCAGTACTTC
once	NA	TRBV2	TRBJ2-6	CASSERGSGANVLTF	TGTGCCAGCAGTGAACGGGGCTCTGGGGCCAACGTCCTGACTTTC
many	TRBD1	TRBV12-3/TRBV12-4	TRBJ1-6	CACRQGAYSPLHF	TGTGCCTGCCGACAGGGGGCTTATTCACCCCTCCACTTT
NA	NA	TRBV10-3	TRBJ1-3	CAISPRTANSGNTIYF	TGTGCCATCAGTCCACGGACAGCGAACTCTGGAAACACCATATATTTT
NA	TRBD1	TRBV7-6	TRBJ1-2	CASSLASTGENYGYTF	TGTGCCAGCAGCTTAGCGTCGACAGGGGAGAACTATGGCTACACCTTC
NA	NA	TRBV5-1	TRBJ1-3	CASSASGGVTGNTIYF	TGCGCCAGCAGCGCCTCCGGCGGGGTAACTGGAAACACCATATATTTT
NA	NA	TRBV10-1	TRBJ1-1	CASRDSSSTEAFF	TGCGCCAGCAGGGACAGTAGTAGCACTGAAGCTTTCTTT
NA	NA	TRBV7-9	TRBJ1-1	CASGRFAGTDTEAFF	TGTGCCAGCGGGAGGTTTGCAGGGACGGACACTGAAGCTTTCTTT
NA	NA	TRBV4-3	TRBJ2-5	CASSQSYGGFQETQYF	TGCGCCAGCAGCCAATCCTATGGGGGGTTCCAAGAGACCCAGTACTTC
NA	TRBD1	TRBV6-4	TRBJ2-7	CASRGQVPPLYEQYF	TGTGCCAGCAGAGGACAGGTTCCGCCCCTATACGAGCAGTACTTC
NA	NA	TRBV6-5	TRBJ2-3	CASSLQGSPDTQYF	TGTGCCAGCAGTTTACAGGGTAGCCCAGATACGCAGTATTTT
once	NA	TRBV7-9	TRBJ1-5	CASSPEGGNQPQHF	TGTGCCAGCAGCCCCGAAGGGGGCAATCAGCCCCAGCATTTT
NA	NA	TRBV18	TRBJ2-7	CASSPSGDNYEQYF	TGTGCCAGCTCACCGTCCGGGGACAACTACGAGCAGTACTTC
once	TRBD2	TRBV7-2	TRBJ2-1	CASSSRAGLAGNNEQFF	TGTGCCAGCAGCTCCAGGGCGGGACTAGCGGGGAACAATGAGCAGTTCTTC
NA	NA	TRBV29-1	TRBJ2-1	CSVVHINEQFF	TGCAGCGTTGTACACATTAATGAGCAGTTCTTC
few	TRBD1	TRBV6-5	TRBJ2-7	CASSPGQGREYF	TGTGCCAGCAGCCCGGGACAGGGCCGGGAGTACTTC
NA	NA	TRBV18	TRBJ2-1	CASSPEGAITNEQFF	TGTGCCAGCTCACCGGAGGGGGCGATAACGAATGAGCAGTTCTTC
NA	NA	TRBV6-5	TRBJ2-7	CASSYSQEQYF	TGTGCCAGCAGTTACTCTCAGGAGCAGTACTTC
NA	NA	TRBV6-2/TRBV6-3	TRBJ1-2	CASSLGGGGYTF	TGTGCCAGCAGCCTAGGAGGTGGGGGCTACACCTTC
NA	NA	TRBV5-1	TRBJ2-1	CASSLVVNNEQFF	TGCGCCAGCAGCTTGGTAGTAAACAATGAGCAGTTCTTC
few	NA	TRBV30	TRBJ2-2	CAWMAVRTGELFF	TGTGCCTGGATGGCGGTTAGGACCGGGGAGCTGTTTTTT
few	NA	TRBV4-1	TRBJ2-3	CASSQDGGSDTQYF	TGCGCCAGCAGCCAAGATGGAGGTTCGGATACGCAGTATTTT
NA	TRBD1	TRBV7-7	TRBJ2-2	CASSSNTGATGELFF	TGTGCCAGCAGCTCCAACACAGGGGCCACCGGGGAGCTGTTTTTT
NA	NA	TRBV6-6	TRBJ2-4	CASFGTALAKNIQYF	TGTGCCAGCTTCGGAACAGCCCTAGCCAAAAACATTCAGTACTTC
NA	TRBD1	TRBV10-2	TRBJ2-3	CASSERTGSITDTQYF	TGCGCCAGCAGTGAGAGGACAGGGTCGATCACAGATACGCAGTATTTT
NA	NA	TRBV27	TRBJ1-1	CASSEGVGTEAFF	TGTGCCAGCAGCGAGGGGGTAGGCACTGAAGCTTTCTTT
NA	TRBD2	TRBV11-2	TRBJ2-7	CASSSQRGPYEQYF	TGTGCCAGCAGTTCTCAGCGGGGGCCGTACGAGCAGTACTTC
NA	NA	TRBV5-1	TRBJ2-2	CASSPNEAGIGELFF	TGCGCCAGCAGCCCGAATGAGGCGGGGATCGGGGAGCTGTTTTTT
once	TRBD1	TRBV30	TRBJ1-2	CAWTSKGAGYGYTF	TGTGCCTGGACCTCCAAGGGGGCAGGCTATGGCTACACCTTC
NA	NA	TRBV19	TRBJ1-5	CASMVNLGGGQPQHF	TGTGCCAGTATGGTGAACCTTGGCGGAGGTCAGCCCCAGCATTTT
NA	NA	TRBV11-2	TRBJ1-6	CASSLIPGGFSYNSPLHF	TGTGCCAGCAGCTTGATTCCGGGGGGCTTCTCCTATAATTCACCCCTCCACTTT
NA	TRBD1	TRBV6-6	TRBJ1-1	CASGLQGAMNTEAFF	TGTGCCAGCGGATTACAGGGGGCTATGAACACTGAAGCTTTCTTT
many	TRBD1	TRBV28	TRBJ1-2	CATWDSVGYGYTF	TGTGCCACCTGGGACAGCGTAGGCTATGGCTACACCTTC
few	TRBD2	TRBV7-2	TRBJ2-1	CASSLGTSVDEQFF	TGTGCCAGCAGCCTCGGGACTAGCGTAGATGAGCAGTTCTTC
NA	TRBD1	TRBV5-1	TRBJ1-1	CASSWDSMNTEAFF	TGCGCCAGCAGCTGGGACAGCATGAACACTGAAGCTTTCTTT
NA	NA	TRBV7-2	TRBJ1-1	CASSKSRVNTEAFF	TGTGCCAGCAGCAAGAGCCGGGTGAACACTGAAGCTTTCTTT
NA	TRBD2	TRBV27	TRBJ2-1	CASSLLQLAGGPNEQFF	TGTGCCAGCAGTTTACTTCAACTAGCGGGGGGACCAAATGAGCAGTTCTTC
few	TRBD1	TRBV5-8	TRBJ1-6	CASIQEDRENSPLHF	TGTGCCAGCATCCAGGAGGACAGGGAGAATTCACCCCTCCACTTT
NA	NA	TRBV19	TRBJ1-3	CASSPRGRISGNTIYF	TGTGCCAGTAGTCCCAGGGGACGGATCTCTGGAAACACCATATATTTT
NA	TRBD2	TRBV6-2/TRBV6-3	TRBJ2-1	CASSSRLAGHPRNEQFF	TGTGCCAGCAGTTCGAGACTAGCGGGCCACCCAAGGAATGAGCAGTTCTTC
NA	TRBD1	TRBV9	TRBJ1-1	CASSVGPGQGAAVTEAFF	TGTGCCAGCAGCGTAGGCCCGGGACAGGGGGCGGCGGTGACTGAAGCTTTCTTT
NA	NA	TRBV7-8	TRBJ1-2	CASRASDRWYGYTF	TGTGCCAGCAGGGCCTCCGACAGGTGGTATGGCTACACCTTC
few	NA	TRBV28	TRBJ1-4	CASRTVPNEKLFF	TGTGCCAGCAGGACAGTCCCTAATGAAAAACTGTTTTTT
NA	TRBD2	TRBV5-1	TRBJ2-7	CASSPVSGGGGEQYF	TGCGCCAGCAGCCCAGTTAGCGGGGGGGGTGGCGAGCAGTACTTC
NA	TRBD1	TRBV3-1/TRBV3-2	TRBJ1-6	CASSQVPGTGAFNSPLHF	TGTGCCAGCAGCCAAGTTCCCGGGACAGGGGCCTTTAATTCACCCCTCCACTTT
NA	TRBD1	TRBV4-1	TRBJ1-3	CASSQDQGAGSGNTIYF	TGCGCCAGCAGCCAAGATCAGGGGGCTGGTTCTGGAAACACCATATATTTT
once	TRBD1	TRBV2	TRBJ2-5	CASCRNGQGPLETQYF	TGTGCCAGCTGTAGAAACGGACAGGGGCCCTTAGAGACCCAGTACTTC
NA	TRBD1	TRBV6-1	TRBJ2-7	CASSEALRASYRGYEQYF	TGTGCCAGCAGTGAAGCGCTTCGAGCTTCCTACAGGGGCTACGAGCAGTACTTC
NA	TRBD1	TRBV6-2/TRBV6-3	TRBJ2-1	CASSYWDSFNEQFF	TGTGCCAGCAGTTACTGGGACAGCTTCAATGAGCAGTTCTTC
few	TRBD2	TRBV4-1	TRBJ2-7	CASSNSGSSYEQYF	TGCGCCAGCAGCAATAGCGGGAGCTCCTACGAGCAGTACTTC
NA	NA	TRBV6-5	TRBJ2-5	CASSYVGQTQETQYF	TGTGCCAGCAGTTACGTTGGACAGACCCAAGAGACCCAGTACTTC
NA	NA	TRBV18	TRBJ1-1	CASSPPSTGRAEAFF	TGTGCCAGCTCACCACCTTCAACAGGGAGAGCTGAAGCTTTCTTT